This T cell receptor beta chain appears in the sequencing data of a study of cytomegalovirus exposure and HLA in healthy donors. Study in general: The Caucasian-associated ancestry cluster contained 81% of the roughly 400 genotyped donors.

The PCR contained 60 Vbeta and 13 Jbeta primers. Method: immunoSEQ multiplex PCR; TCRdb's copy keeps in-frame clones and lacks some. Of about 180,000 clones listed, roughly 87% are singletons. Study-level points and caveats: Near-uniform donor sequencing depth was presumed by presence/absence analyses. In vitro testing confirmed a few CMV-associated chains as specific for CMV antigens.

A remark on this clone: Its antigen is unidentified.

Input material: PBMCs. This receptor was identified in a man aged 35 to 55 in good health and CMV-seronegative.

The CDR3 reads CASSVTGHYEQYF. The CDR3 nucleotides are TGTGCCAGCAGCGTAACAGGGCACTACGAGCAGTACTTC. The rearrangement links TRBV9 to TRBJ2-7; TRBD1 might be the D (6 bases). Per germline, CDR1 SGDLS and CDR2 YYNGEE. The CDR3 spans 13 residues. V gave up 1 base and J gave up 3 bases, with 8 bases separating them.